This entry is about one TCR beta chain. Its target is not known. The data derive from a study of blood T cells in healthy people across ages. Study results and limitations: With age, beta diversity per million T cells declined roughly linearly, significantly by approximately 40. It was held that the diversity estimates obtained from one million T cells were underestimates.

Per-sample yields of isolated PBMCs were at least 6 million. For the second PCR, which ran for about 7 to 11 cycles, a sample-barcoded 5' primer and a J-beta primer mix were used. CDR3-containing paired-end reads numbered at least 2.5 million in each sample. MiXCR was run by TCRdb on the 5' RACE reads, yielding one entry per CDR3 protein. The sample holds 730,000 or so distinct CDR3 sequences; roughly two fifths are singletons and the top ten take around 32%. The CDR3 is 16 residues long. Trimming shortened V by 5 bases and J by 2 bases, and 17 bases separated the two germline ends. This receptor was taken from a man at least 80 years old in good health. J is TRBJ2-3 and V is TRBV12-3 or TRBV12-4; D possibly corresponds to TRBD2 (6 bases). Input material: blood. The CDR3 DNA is TGTGCCAGCAGTCCACGGCTGCGCGGGGACACAGATACGCAGTATTTT. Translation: CASSPRLRGDTDTQYF.